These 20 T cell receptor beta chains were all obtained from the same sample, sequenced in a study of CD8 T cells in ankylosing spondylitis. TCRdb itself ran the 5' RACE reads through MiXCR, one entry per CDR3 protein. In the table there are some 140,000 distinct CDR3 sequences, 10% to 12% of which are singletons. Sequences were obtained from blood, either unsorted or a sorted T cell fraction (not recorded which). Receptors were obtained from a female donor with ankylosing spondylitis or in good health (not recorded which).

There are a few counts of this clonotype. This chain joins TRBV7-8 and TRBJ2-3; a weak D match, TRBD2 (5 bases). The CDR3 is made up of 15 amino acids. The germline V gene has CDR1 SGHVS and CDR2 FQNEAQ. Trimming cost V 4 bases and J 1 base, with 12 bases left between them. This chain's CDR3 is CASSSAAQGTDTQYF. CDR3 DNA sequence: TGTGCCAGCAGCTCAGCGGCCCAAGGCACAGATACGCAGTATTTT.

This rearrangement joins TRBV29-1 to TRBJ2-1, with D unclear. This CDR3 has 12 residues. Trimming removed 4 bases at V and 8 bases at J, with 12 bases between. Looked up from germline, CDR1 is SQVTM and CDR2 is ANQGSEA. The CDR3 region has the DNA TGCAGCGTTGTGGCGGCCTCCTATGAGCAGTTCTTC. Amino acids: CSVVAASYEQFF.

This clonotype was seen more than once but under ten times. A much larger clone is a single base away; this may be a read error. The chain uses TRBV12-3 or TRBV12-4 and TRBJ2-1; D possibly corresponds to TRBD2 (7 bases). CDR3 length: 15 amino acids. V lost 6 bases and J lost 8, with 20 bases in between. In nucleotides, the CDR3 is TGTGCCAGCAGCCCCGACGGGGGCCGGGGGGATGAGCAGTTCTTC. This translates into CASSPDGGRGDEQFF.

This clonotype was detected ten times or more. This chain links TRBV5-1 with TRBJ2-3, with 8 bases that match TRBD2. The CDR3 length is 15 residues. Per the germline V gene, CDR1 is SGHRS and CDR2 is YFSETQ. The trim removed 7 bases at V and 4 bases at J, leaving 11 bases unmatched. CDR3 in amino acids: CASRVTSATADTQYF. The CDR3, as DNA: TGCGCCAGCCGGGTGACTAGCGCGACCGCAGATACGCAGTATTTT.

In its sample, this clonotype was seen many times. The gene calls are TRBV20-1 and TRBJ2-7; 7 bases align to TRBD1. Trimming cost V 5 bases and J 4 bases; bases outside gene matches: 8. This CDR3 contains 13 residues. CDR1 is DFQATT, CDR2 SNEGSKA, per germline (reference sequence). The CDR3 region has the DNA TGCAGTGCTCCGGACAGGTCGGGGTACGAGCAGTACTTC. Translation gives CSAPDRSGYEQYF.

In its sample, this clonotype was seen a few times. Here the CDR3 reads CASSFSASIWELFF. The CDR3 region has the DNA TGTGCCAGCAGCTTTAGCGCGTCCATTTGGGAGCTGTTTTTT. This rearrangement joins TRBV7-9 to TRBJ2-2; weak D call: TRBD2 (5 bases). V was clipped by 3 bases and J by 9 bases, with 14 bases between them. Germline V lookup: CDR1 SEHNR, CDR2 FQNEAQ (reference sequence). The CDR3 length is 14 residues. Drawing the rest from reference TRBV7-9 and TRBJ2-2, the complete variable domain is DTGVSQNPRHKITKRGQNVTFRCDPISEHNRLYWYRQTLGQGPEFLTYFQNEAQLEKSRLLSDRFSAERPKGSFSTLEIQRTEQGDSAMYLCASSFSASIWELFFGEGSRLTVL.

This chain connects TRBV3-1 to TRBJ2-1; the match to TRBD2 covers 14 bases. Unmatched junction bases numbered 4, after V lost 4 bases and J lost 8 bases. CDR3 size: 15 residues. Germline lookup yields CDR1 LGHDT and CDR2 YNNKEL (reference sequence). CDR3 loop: CASSPSTSGRDEQFF. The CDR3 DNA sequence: TGTGCCAGCAGCCCGTCGACTAGCGGGAGGGATGAGCAGTTCTTC.

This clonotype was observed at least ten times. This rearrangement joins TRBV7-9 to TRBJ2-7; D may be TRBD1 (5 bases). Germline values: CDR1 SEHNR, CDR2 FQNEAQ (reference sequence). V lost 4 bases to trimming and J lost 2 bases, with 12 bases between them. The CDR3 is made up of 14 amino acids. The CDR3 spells CASSSDRKPYEQYF. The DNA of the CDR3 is TGTGCCAGCAGCTCAGACAGAAAGCCCTACGAGCAGTACTTC.

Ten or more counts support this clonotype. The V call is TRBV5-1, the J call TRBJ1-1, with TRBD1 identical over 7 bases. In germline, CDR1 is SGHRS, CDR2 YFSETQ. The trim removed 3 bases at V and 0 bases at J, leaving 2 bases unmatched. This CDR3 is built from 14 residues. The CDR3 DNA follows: TGCGCCAGCAGCTCCGGACAGGTGAACACTGAAGCTTTCTTT. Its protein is CASSSGQVNTEAFF. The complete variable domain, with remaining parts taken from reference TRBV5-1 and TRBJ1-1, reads KAGVTQTPRYLIKTRGQQVTLSCSPISGHRSVSWYQQTPGQGLQFLFEYFSETQRNKGNFPGRFSGRQFSNSRSEMNVSTLELGDSALYLCASSSGQVNTEAFFGQGTRLTVV.

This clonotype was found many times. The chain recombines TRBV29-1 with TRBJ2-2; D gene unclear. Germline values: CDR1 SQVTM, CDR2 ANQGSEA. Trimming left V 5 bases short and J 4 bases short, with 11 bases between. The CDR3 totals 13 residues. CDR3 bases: TGCAGCGTTTCCAGTCCGACCACCGGGGAGCTGTTTTTT. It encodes CSVSSPTTGELFF.

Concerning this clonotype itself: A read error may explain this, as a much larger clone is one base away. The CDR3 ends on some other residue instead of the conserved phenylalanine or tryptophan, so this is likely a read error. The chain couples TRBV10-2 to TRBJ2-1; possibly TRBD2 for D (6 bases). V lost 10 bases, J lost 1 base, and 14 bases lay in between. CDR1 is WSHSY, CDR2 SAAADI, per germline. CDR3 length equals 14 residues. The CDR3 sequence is CATRQTSSYNEQFV. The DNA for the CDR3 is TGCGCCACCCGACAGACTAGTTCCTACAATGAGCAGTTCGTC.

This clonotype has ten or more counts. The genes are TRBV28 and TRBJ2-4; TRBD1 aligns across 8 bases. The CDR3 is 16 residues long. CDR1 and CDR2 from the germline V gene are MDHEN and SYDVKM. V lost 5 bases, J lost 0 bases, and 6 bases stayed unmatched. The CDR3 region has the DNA TGTGCCAGCAGTCTCACAGGGGGGCTAGCCAAAAACATTCAGTACTTC. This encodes CASSLTGGLAKNIQYF.

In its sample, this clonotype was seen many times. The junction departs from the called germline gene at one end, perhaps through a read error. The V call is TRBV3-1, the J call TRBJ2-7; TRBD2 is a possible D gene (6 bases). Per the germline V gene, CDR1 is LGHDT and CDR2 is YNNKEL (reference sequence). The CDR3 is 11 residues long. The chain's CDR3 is CASSYLGLHVF. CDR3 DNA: TGTGCCAGCAGCTACTTGGGACTGCATGTCTTC.

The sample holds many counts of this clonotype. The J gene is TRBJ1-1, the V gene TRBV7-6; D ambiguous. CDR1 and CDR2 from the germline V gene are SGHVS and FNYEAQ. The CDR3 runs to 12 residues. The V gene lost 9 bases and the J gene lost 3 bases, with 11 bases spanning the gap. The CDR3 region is CASRARDTEAFF. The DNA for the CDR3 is TGTGCCAGTAGAGCCCGGGACACTGAAGCTTTCTTT.

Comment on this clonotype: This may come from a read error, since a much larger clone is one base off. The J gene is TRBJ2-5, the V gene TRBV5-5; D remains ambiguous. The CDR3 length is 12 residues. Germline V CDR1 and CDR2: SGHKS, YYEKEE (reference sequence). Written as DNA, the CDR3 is TGTGCCAACAGCGCCAATCAAGAGACCCAGTACTTC. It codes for CANSANQETQYF.

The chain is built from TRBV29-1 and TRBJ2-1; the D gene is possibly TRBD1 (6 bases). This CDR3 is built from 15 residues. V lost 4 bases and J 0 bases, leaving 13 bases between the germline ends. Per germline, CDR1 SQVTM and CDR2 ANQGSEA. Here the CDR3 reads CSVGGGERSYNEQFF. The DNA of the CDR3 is TGCAGCGTTGGAGGGGGAGAGCGCTCCTACAATGAGCAGTTCTTC.

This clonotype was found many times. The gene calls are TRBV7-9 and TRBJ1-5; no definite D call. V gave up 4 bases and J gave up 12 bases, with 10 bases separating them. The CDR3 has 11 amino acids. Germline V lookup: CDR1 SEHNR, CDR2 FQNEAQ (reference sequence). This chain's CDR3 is CASSSLEDQHF. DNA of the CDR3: TGTGCCAGCAGCTCCCTCGAGGACCAGCATTTT.

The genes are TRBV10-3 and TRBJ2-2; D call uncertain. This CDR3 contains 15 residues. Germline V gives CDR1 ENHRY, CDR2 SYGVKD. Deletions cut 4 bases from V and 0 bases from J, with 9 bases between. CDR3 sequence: CAISVSAPNTGELFF. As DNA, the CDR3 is TGTGCCATCAGTGTTTCGGCCCCGAACACCGGGGAGCTGTTTTTT.

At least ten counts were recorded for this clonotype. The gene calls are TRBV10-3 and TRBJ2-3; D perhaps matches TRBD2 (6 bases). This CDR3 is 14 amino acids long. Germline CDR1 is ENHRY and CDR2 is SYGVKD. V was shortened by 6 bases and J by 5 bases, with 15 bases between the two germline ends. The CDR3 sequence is CAIRGRPDGDTQYF. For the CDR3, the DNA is TGTGCCATCAGGGGGAGGCCCGACGGAGATACGCAGTATTTT.

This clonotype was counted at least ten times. CDR3 coding DNA: TGCAGTGCTAGACCTGAGGGGATGAACACCGGGGAGCTGTTTTTT. Protein product: CSARPEGMNTGELFF. The gene calls are TRBV20-1 and TRBJ2-2; D tentatively fits TRBD1 or TRBD2 (5 bases each). This CDR3 has 15 residues. V was shortened by 2 bases and J by 1 base, with 11 bases between the two germline ends. Looked up from germline, CDR1 is DFQATT and CDR2 is SNEGSKA (reference sequence).